This TCR beta chain was retrieved from a study of blood T cell repertoires in COVID-19. For the study at large: Samples came from the United States, Italy and Spain, spanning acute and convalescent COVID-19. Sample material is recorded as cDNA or gDNA derived from T cells, B-cell-depleted T cells, or PBMCs.

Authors' processing steps: Reference gene primer amplification gave nucleated cell count estimates. Profiling relied on immunoSEQ multiplex PCR, and the TCRdb table lists in-frame clones only, not all of them. The V and J calls and the clone size are those of that table, but D and trimming were determined from the DNA. Of some 170,000 clones in the sample, roughly 87% were seen once. Deletions cut 0 bases from V and 4 bases from J, with 22 bases between. This CDR3 has 20 residues. The germline CDR1 and CDR2 sequences are LGHNA and YSLEER. The rearrangement uses TRBV4-3 and TRBJ1-6; D ambiguous. Material for sequencing was peripheral blood. The receptor was derived from a woman aged 45-65 years with acute or convalescent COVID-19. The CDR3 DNA sequence: TGCGCCAGCAGCCAAGAAGGTCCAAGTCCAGGCCCCTATTATAATTCACCCCTCCACTTT. It translates to CASSQEGPSPGPYYNSPLHF.